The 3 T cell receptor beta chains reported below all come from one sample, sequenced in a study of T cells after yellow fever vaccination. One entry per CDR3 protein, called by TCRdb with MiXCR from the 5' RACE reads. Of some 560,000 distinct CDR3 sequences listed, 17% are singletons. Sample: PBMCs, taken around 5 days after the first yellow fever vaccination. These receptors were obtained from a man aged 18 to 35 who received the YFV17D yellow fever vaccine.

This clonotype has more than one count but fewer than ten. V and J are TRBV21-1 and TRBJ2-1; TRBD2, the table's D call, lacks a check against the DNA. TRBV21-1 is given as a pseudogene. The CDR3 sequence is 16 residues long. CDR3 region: CASSKVAGGPYNEQFF. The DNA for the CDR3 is TGTGCCAGCAGCAAAGTGGCGGGGGGGCCGTACAATGAGCAGTTCTTC.

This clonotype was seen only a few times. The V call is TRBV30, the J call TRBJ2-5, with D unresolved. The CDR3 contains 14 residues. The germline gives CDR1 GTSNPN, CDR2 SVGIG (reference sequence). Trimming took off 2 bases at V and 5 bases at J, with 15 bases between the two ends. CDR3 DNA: TGTGCCTGGAGTCTAGGCCTGGGGTTGGAGACCCAGTACTTC. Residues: CAWSLGLGLETQYF.

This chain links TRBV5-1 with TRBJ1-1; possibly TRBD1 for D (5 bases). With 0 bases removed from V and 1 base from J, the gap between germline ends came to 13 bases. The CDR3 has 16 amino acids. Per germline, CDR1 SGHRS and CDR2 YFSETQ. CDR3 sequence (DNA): TGCGCCAGCAGCTTGGGGGGGGGACTGGAGAACACTGAAGCTTTCTTT. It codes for CASSLGGGLENTEAFF.